This T cell receptor (beta chain) emerged from a study of blood T cell repertoires in COVID-19. Study-level background: Specimens from acute and convalescent COVID-19 originated in the United States, Italy and Spain. PBMCs, B-cell-depleted T cells, or T cells were the source of the cDNA or gDNA that made up the material.

As originally analysed: Scientists estimated how many nucleated cells there were by amplifying reference gene primers. Assay used: immunoSEQ multiplex PCR; TCRdb lists only in-frame clones, some missing. Clonal size and the V and J genes are those of that table, whereas D and trimming came from the DNA. The table includes 250,000 to 350,000 clones, approximately 83% detected once. Source material: peripheral blood. This receptor was identified in a person aged 65-85 years with COVID-19, enrolled during active disease.

The chain's CDR3 is CASSLGQGAAYEQYF. In nucleotides, the CDR3 is TGCGCCAGCAGCTTGGGACAGGGGGCCGCCTACGAGCAGTACTTC. V usage is TRBV5-1 and J usage is TRBJ2-7; 10 bases are shared with TRBD1. This CDR3 is 15 amino acids long. Trimming took 0 bases from V and 2 from J; bases not matched to a gene: 2. Germline V gene lookup returns CDR1 SGHRS and CDR2 YFSETQ.